What follows are 13 T cell receptor beta chains derived from one specimen sequenced in a study of beta chain features in type 1 diabetes (dated 2018 in TCRdb). Points the paper makes about the study in general: A moderate but significant shortening of TCRB CDR3 length was observed in type 1 diabetes patients in all four CD4+ subsets.

No antigens are known for them. The library was prepared using the immunoSEQ multiplex PCR assay. The entire isolated RNA was reverse transcribed using the High Capacity cDNA Reverse Transcription Kit, and thus expressed TCRB transcripts were sequenced. This is the immuneACCESS table as TCRdb keeps it, with only in-frame sequences that have V and J called. A part of the clones is gone; compared with another copy, unresolved V genes explain less than half, and the rest is unexplained. The sample table records over 150,000 clones; under 9.5% of these occur just once. The top ten clones comprise roughly 0.5% of the sample. The source material was central memory CD4+ T cells from blood. The receptors were gathered from a man aged 18 to 30 with type 1 diabetes.

The chain joins TRBV28 to TRBJ1-5; tentatively, D is TRBD1 (6 bases). Per the germline V gene, CDR1 is MDHEN and CDR2 is SYDVKM. Deletions cut 6 bases from V and 3 bases from J, with 18 bases between. This CDR3 has 16 residues. The DNA of the CDR3 is TGTGCCAGCAGCAAGAAAACAGGGTTCCTCAATCAGCCCCAGCATTTT. This translates into CASSKKTGFLNQPQHF.

This clone has only a few counts. The gene calls are TRBV19 and TRBJ2-1; D is perhaps TRBD1 (5 bases). The CDR3 consists of 17 residues. Trimming took 3 bases from V and 0 from J, leaving 15 bases between them. Germline V lookup: CDR1 LNHDA, CDR2 SQIVND (reference sequence). The DNA for the CDR3 is TGTGCCAGTAGTATTTTGGCAGGGCCGAACTCCTACAATGAGCAGTTCTTC. As protein: CASSILAGPNSYNEQFF.

In its sample, this clone is medium-sized (0.01 to 0.1%). The J gene is TRBJ2-1, the V gene TRBV29-1; 13 nucleotides align to TRBD2. The V gene's germline CDR1 is SQVTM and CDR2 ANQGSEA. With V trimmed by 4 bases and J by 8 bases, 8 bases remained unmatched. This CDR3 contains 15 residues. The CDR3 reads CSVAATSGRWDEQFF. Written as DNA, the CDR3 is TGCAGCGTTGCTGCGACTAGCGGGAGGTGGGATGAGCAGTTCTTC.

At least ten counts were recorded for this clone. The J gene is TRBJ1-2, the V gene TRBV5-1, with a possible D match to TRBD1 (6 bases). This CDR3 is 13 amino acids long. V dropped 2 bases and J dropped 8 bases, with 13 bases sitting between them. The germline V gene has CDR1 SGHRS and CDR2 YFSETQ. In DNA, the CDR3 is TGCGCCAGCAGCTTCTCAGGGGAGTACGGCTACACCTTC. Its translation: CASSFSGEYGYTF.

This clone showed up just a few times. The V and J genes are TRBV11-2 and TRBJ2-5, with TRBD1 matching over 9 bases. This CDR3 is 15 amino acids long. J was trimmed by 1 base and V by 4 bases; bases with no gene match: 4. Per the germline V gene, CDR1 is SGHAT and CDR2 is FQNNGV. CDR3 residues: CASSSGTGFQETQYF. DNA of the CDR3: TGTGCCAGCAGCTCAGGGACAGGGTTCCAAGAGACCCAGTACTTC.

The chain joins TRBV4-2 to TRBJ2-1; 14 bases are a match to TRBD2. This CDR3 spans 15 amino acids. The germline CDR1 and CDR2 sequences are LGHNA and YNFKEQ. V trimming: 4 bases; J trimming: 12 bases; junction bases outside the gene matches: 8. CDR3 region: CASSLGLAGESGQFF. The CDR3 coding sequence is TGTGCCAGCAGCCTGGGACTAGCGGGAGAGAGTGGGCAGTTCTTC.

This clone was detected a few times. The chain uses TRBV30 and TRBJ2-3; D uncertain. Deletions cut 3 bases from V and 0 bases from J, with 13 bases between. The length of the CDR3 is 15 residues. Germline V gene sequence: CDR1 GTSNPN, CDR2 SVGIG (reference sequence). The CDR3 is CAWSAIGSSTDTQYF. The DNA of the CDR3 is TGTGCCTGGAGCGCGATCGGTTCTAGCACAGATACGCAGTATTTT.

V usage is TRBV10-3 and J usage is TRBJ1-2; the D gene is possibly TRBD1 (5 bases). Trimming removed 3 bases at V and 3 bases at J, with 11 bases between. The germline V gene encodes CDR1 ENHRY and CDR2 SYGVKD. CDR3 length: 14 amino acids. The CDR3 DNA is TGTGCCATCAGTGAACCCCGGGGGGACTATGGCTACACCTTC. Translated, it gives CAISEPRGDYGYTF.

This clone has just a few counts. The chain uses TRBV29-1 and TRBJ2-6, with D unclear. With 4 bases removed from V and 1 base from J, the gap between germline ends came to 5 bases. Germline V gives CDR1 SQVTM, CDR2 ANQGSEA. This CDR3 has 13 amino acids. The CDR3 bases are TGCAGCGTTGCCCGTTCTGGGGCCAACGTCCTGACTTTC. Protein sequence: CSVARSGANVLTF.

CDR3 sequence: CASSFPQGPPGTQYF. The CDR3 bases are TGTGCCAGCAGTTTTCCTCAGGGGCCGCCAGGGACCCAGTACTTC. The rearrangement uses TRBV28 and TRBJ2-5; perhaps TRBD1 as D (6 bases). The CDR3 has 15 amino acids. Between the trimmed V and J ends, which lost 3 bases and 7 bases, there was a span of 18 bases. Germline CDR1 and CDR2: MDHEN and SYDVKM.

This clone was observed once. The chain is built from TRBV5-4 and TRBJ1-6; 8 nucleotides match TRBD1. Germline V lookup: CDR1 SGHNT, CDR2 YYREEE (reference sequence). Trimming removed 5 bases from V and 7 bases from J; junction bases left unmatched: 8. CDR3 length: 15 amino acids. CDR3 bases: TGTGCCAGCAGTCGTTTCGGACAGGGAAATTCACCCCTCCACTTT. This gives the protein CASSRFGQGNSPLHF.

J is TRBJ1-1 and V is TRBV7-8; 7 nucleotides line up with TRBD1. The V gene end was trimmed by 0 bases and the J gene end by 4 bases; junction bases not matched to a gene: 5. The CDR3 is 15 amino acids. Germline V CDR1 and CDR2: SGHVS, FQNEAQ. DNA for the CDR3: TGTGCCAGCAGCTTAGCGCGGCAGGGGGTCACTGAAGCTTTCTTT. Translation: CASSLARQGVTEAFF.

The chain couples TRBV14 to TRBJ2-7, with a possible D match to TRBD2 (6 bases). Germline V gene data show CDR1 as SGHDN and CDR2 as FVKESK. The CDR3 totals 13 residues. Trimming removed 6 bases from V and 3 bases from J, with 12 bases in between. CDR3 bases: TGTGCCAGCAGTCGACTAGGTCTCTACGAGCAGTACTTC. Translating gives CASSRLGLYEQYF.